The clone carrying this T cell receptor beta chain is a singleton in its sample. Its antigen is currently unknown. Sequencing was performed with immunoSEQ multiplex PCR; in TCRdb, only in-frame clones are kept and a portion is missing. There are some 96,000 clones in the sample; under 90% occur only once, and approximately 2.5% lies in the top ten. Looked up from germline, CDR1 is SGHRS and CDR2 is YFSETQ. The CDR3 is 15 amino acids. The V and J ends lost 0 bases and 6 bases respectively, with 13 bases between them. This entry belongs to a study of T cell responses to AZD1222 COVID-19 vaccine. Notes on the study in general: In all cases, repertoires were sampled only after the peak T cell response. Across spike, vaccine-associated CD4 TCRs were found, dominant at 160-218 and 743-854.

The specimen comprised peripheral blood, sampled on day 0 of AZD1222 vaccination. V and J are TRBV5-1 and TRBJ2-1; no reliable D call. This clonotype originated in an adult in good health. CDR3 sequence reads: CASSLEARSINEQFF. The CDR3 DNA is TGCGCCAGCAGCTTGGAGGCGAGAAGTATCAATGAGCAGTTCTTC. The full variable domain, completed using reference TRBV5-1 and TRBJ2-1, is KAGVTQTPRYLIKTRGQQVTLSCSPISGHRSVSWYQQTPGQGLQFLFEYFSETQRNKGNFPGRFSGRQFSNSRSEMNVSTLELGDSALYLCASSLEARSINEQFFGPGTRLTVL.